The 9 T cell receptor beta chains presented below share a single source sample, sequenced in a study of vaccination effects on CD4 cells after COVID-19. Method: immunoSEQ multiplex PCR; TCRdb's copy keeps in-frame clones and lacks some. Of 35,000 to 45,000 clones detected, roughly 79% appear once; the ten largest clones hold approximately 2%. Antigen-specific CD4+ T cells were first expanded with viral peptide pools by the ViraFEST assay and only then sequenced. Subsequent to a culture period of around eleven days, CD4+ T cells were isolated. BNT162b2 vaccine or mRNA-1273 vaccine was given to participants in two doses. These receptors have no known antigen. The sequencing used CD4+ T cells from PBMCs cultured with HCoV-NL63 spike peptides, collected after COVID-19 vaccination. The receptors here all came from a human donor who received a COVID-19 vaccine. Some clones in this sample may be carry-over from other donors' samples.

This chain links TRBV30 with TRBJ2-1; 8 nucleotides line up with TRBD1. CDR1 and CDR2 (germline): GTSNPN, SVGIG (reference sequence). The J segment lost 2 bases and the V segment lost 0 bases, leaving 15 bases of the junction unmatched. CDR3 length equals 19 residues. The CDR3 sequence: CAWSVRAFGQGETYNEQFF. The CDR3 DNA reads TGTGCCTGGAGTGTACGTGCCTTTGGACAGGGAGAAACCTACAATGAGCAGTTCTTC.

This chain connects TRBV6-5 to TRBJ1-4; TRBD1 is a possible D gene (5 bases). The CDR3 is 14 residues long. V was trimmed by 6 bases and J by 5 bases, leaving 13 bases between them. Germline CDR1 is MNHEY and CDR2 is SVGAGI. The CDR3 reads CASSLGTLNEKLFF. The CDR3 DNA reads as TGTGCCAGCAGCCTCGGGACCTTGAATGAAAAACTGTTTTTT.

The V and J genes are TRBV5-1 and TRBJ1-2, with TRBD1 as a possible D gene (5 bases). V lost 4 bases to trimming and J lost 4 bases, with 17 bases between them. CDR1 SGHRS and CDR2 YFSETQ come from the germline V gene. The CDR3 sequence is 15 residues long. The CDR3 is CASSILGGEFYGYTF. The DNA of the CDR3 is TGCGCCAGCAGCATATTGGGAGGGGAGTTCTATGGCTACACCTTC.

The chain joins TRBV18 to TRBJ2-5, with 7 positions matching TRBD1. The V gene end was trimmed by 3 bases and the J gene end by 5 bases; junction bases not matched to a gene: 15. The CDR3 sequence is 17 residues long. Germline-derived CDR1 and CDR2 are KGHSH and LQKENI. CDR3 region: CASSPLTLAGGTETQYF. The CDR3 region has the DNA TGTGCCAGCTCACCCCTTACCCTGGCAGGGGGTACCGAGACCCAGTACTTC.

V usage is TRBV7-2 and J usage is TRBJ2-7, with D perhaps matching TRBD2 (6 bases). This CDR3 is 16 amino acids long. In germline, CDR1 is SGHTA, CDR2 FQGNSA. V dropped 2 bases and J dropped 2 bases, with 16 bases sitting between them. The CDR3 sequence: CASSLKSGTLTYEQYV. CDR3 bases: TGTGCCAGCAGCTTAAAGTCTGGGACTTTAACCTACGAGCAGTACGTC.

This chain connects TRBV5-1 to TRBJ1-5; TRBD1 aligns across 7 bases. V was clipped by 4 bases and J by 1 base; unmatched bases: 5. The CDR3 is made up of 15 amino acids. Looked up from germline, CDR1 is SGHRS and CDR2 is YFSETQ. CDR3 sequence (DNA): TGCGCCAGCAGCGTAACGGGACAGAGCAATCAGCCCCAGCATTTT. Translating it yields CASSVTGQSNQPQHF.

The chain has TRBV10-3 and TRBJ2-1; 7 nucleotides line up with TRBD2. From germline, CDR1 is ENHRY and CDR2 SYGVKD. The V and J ends lost 4 bases and 10 bases, in that order; junction bases with no gene match: 10. The CDR3 extends over 14 amino acids. The DNA for the CDR3 is TGTGCCATCAGTGGGACGACTAGCCTGAACGAGCAGTTCTTC. It specifies CAISGTTSLNEQFF.

This chain joins TRBV3-1 (or the pseudogene TRBV3-2) and TRBJ1-1; TRBD1 agrees at 10 bases. The CDR3 contains 12 residues. V lost 7 bases and J lost 10; bases outside the gene matches: 6. Germline V gene sequence: CDR1 LGHDT, CDR2 YNNKEL (reference sequence). Here the CDR3 reads CASTRQGAGAFF. The CDR3 region has the DNA TGTGCCAGCACCCGACAGGGGGCCGGAGCTTTCTTT.

This chain joins TRBV10-3 and TRBJ2-7; maybe TRBD2 (5 bases). CDR3 length: 15 amino acids. V lost 5 bases, J lost 0 bases, and 14 bases lay in between. Germline CDR1 ENHRY, CDR2 SYGVKD. CDR3: CAISRGGPSSYEQYV. CDR3 nucleotide sequence: TGTGCCATCAGTCGAGGCGGGCCCAGCTCCTACGAGCAGTACGTC.